Below, one TCR beta chain is given with its context. CDR1 and CDR2 from the germline V gene are MNHEY and SVGAGI. V gave up 2 bases and J gave up 1 base, with 12 bases separating them. The CDR3 totals 16 residues. This entry comes from a study of blood T cell repertoires in COVID-19. Original handling: Cell counts per sample came from amplifying reference gene primers. Clones were read by immunoSEQ multiplex PCR, and TCRdb kept only the in-frame ones, dropping some. Clonal size and the V and J genes are those of that table, whereas D and trimming came from the DNA. Of roughly 670,000 clones listed, about 87% are singletons.

The chain links TRBV6-5 to TRBJ1-3; no clear D. Material: peripheral blood. This sequence was found in a young woman with acute or convalescent COVID-19. For the CDR3, the DNA is TGTGCCAGCAGTTACGATTACAGTGGGTCTGGAAACACCATATATTTT. It specifies CASSYDYSGSGNTIYF.